What follows are 13 T cell receptor beta chains derived from one specimen sequenced in a study of T cell repertoires in cytomegalovirus infection (dated by TCRdb to the late 2010s). Sequencing took place on an Illumina HiSeq 1500. In TCRdb, the public reads were trimmed at Q25 with fastp and aligned with MiXCR, with productive beta chains retained. A single entry per CDR3 protein holds the most common genes and DNA from its merged rows. The sample contains 310,000 or so distinct CDR3 sequences, around 9.6% of them found a single time. Clones ranked in the top ten supply around 2.5% of the sample. Sequencing was done on a sample of PBMCs. The receptors were gathered from a human donor in good health (CMV status not recorded). Some clones in this sample may be carry-over from other donors' samples.

The rearrangement uses TRBV20-1 and TRBJ2-1; either TRBD1 or TRBD2 may fit D (7 bases each). V lost 1 base, J lost 9 bases, and 13 bases lay in between. The CDR3 runs to 13 residues. Looked up from germline, CDR1 is DFQATT and CDR2 is SNEGSKA (reference sequence). The CDR3 region is CSARGAGGAEQFF. Here the CDR3 DNA reads TGCAGTGCTAGAGGGGCAGGGGGGGCTGAGCAGTTCTTC.

This clonotype turned up a few times. The genes are TRBV27 and TRBJ2-1; the D is unclear. V was pared by 3 bases and J by 5 bases, with 5 bases between. The CDR3 extends over 12 amino acids. CDR1 is MNHEY, CDR2 SMNVEV, per germline (reference sequence). DNA of the CDR3: TGTGCCAGCAGTTTTTCAAACAATGAGCAGTTCTTC. Amino acid sequence: CASSFSNNEQFF.

The chain has TRBV5-6 and TRBJ2-5, with 8 bases matching TRBD2. V shed 4 bases, J shed 9 bases, and the junction held 8 bases outside the gene matches. The CDR3 spans 13 residues. Germline V gives CDR1 SGHDT, CDR2 YYEEEE. The CDR3 coding sequence is TGTGCCAGCAGCGGCTTTGCGGGGGGAGCCCAGTACTTC. Translating gives CASSGFAGGAQYF. Supplemented by reference TRBV5-6 and TRBJ2-5, the full variable domain reads DAGVTQSPTHLIKTRGQQVTLRCSPKSGHDTVSWYQQALGQGPQFIFQYYEEEERQRGNFPDRFSGHQFPNYSSELNVNALLLGDSALYLCASSGFAGGAQYFGPGTRLLVL.

This clonotype came up many times. V gene TRBV10-3 combines with J gene TRBJ2-5; the match to TRBD1 covers 10 bases. Germline V gives CDR1 ENHRY, CDR2 SYGVKD. The CDR3 sequence is 12 residues long. The junction had 0 bases not matched to a gene; V was cut back by 8 bases and J by 3 bases. CDR3 sequence reads: CAIGQGEETQYF. The CDR3 DNA follows: TGTGCCATCGGACAGGGGGAAGAGACCCAGTACTTC.

This clonotype was seen at least ten times. V gene TRBV5-6 combines with J gene TRBJ1-1; perhaps TRBD1 as D (5 bases). V was pared by 4 bases and J by 4 bases, with 14 bases between. The CDR3 loop spans 14 amino acids. CDR1 is SGHDT, CDR2 YYEEEE, per germline. CDR3 in amino acids: CASSPAGLSTEAFF. The CDR3 DNA sequence: TGTGCCAGCAGCCCCGCAGGGCTGAGCACTGAAGCTTTCTTT.

The sample holds many counts of this clonotype. This chain links TRBV7-3 with TRBJ2-3; D is perhaps TRBD1 or TRBD2 (5 bases each). The CDR3 is 15 amino acids. Trimming took 6 bases from V and 2 from J, leaving 15 bases between them. The germline V gene encodes CDR1 SGHTA and CDR2 FQGTGA. In DNA form, the CDR3 reads TGTGCCAGCAGTGGGGACGACCCTGACACAGATACGCAGTATTTT. As protein: CASSGDDPDTDTQYF.

This chain uses TRBV5-1 with TRBJ1-1, with 11 bases lining up with TRBD1. V was clipped by 3 bases and J by 4 bases; unmatched bases: 5. Looked up from germline, CDR1 is SGHRS and CDR2 is YFSETQ. The CDR3 sequence is 15 residues long. The CDR3 sequence: CASSSPGQGATEAFF. The DNA for the CDR3 is TGCGCCAGCAGCTCGCCCGGACAGGGGGCCACTGAAGCTTTCTTT.

The sample holds many counts of this clonotype. V usage is TRBV18 and J usage is TRBJ1-1; no clear D gene. CDR3 size: 12 residues. Trimming pared 6 bases from V and 8 bases from J, leaving 13 bases between. Germline CDR1 reads KGHSH; CDR2 reads LQKENI. CDR3: CASSPRREEAFF. The CDR3 nucleotides are TGTGCCAGCTCTCCTCGACGGGAGGAAGCTTTCTTT. The complete variable domain, with remaining parts taken from reference TRBV18 and TRBJ1-1, reads NAGVMQNPRHLVRRRGQEARLRCSPMKGHSHVYWYRQLPEEGLKFMVYLQKENIIDESGMPKERFSAEFPKEGPSILRIQQVVRGDSAAYFCASSPRREEAFFGQGTRLTVV.

This clonotype was counted many times. This chain connects TRBV28 to TRBJ1-2, with TRBD1 identical over 7 bases. V lost 6 bases and J lost 0; bases outside the gene matches: 4. Germline CDR1 MDHEN, CDR2 SYDVKM. The CDR3 consists of 14 residues. The CDR3 loop is CASSRDSTNYGYTF. CDR3 nucleotides: TGTGCCAGCAGCAGGGACAGTACTAACTATGGCTACACCTTC.

This clonotype was found many times. The chain joins TRBV2 to TRBJ1-1, with a weak D call TRBD1 (5 bases). The CDR3 loop spans 11 amino acids. The V gene's germline CDR1 is SNHLY and CDR2 FYNNEI. Trimming took off 4 bases at V and 9 bases at J, with 9 bases between the two ends. In DNA form, the CDR3 reads TGTGCCAGCAGTGGATGGGACCAAGCTTTCTTT. Protein: CASSGWDQAFF.

This clonotype was counted many times. The chain couples TRBV6-1 to TRBJ2-1, with D possibly TRBD2 on 6 matching bases. Trimming cost V 8 bases and J 8 bases, with 16 bases left between them. CDR3 size: 13 residues. The germline V gene has CDR1 MNHNS and CDR2 SASEGT. CDR3 loop: CASATGRGDEQFF. The CDR3 coding sequence is TGTGCCAGCGCGACCGGGAGAGGCGATGAGCAGTTCTTC.

This clonotype has at least ten counts. V usage is TRBV12-5 and J usage is TRBJ2-1; D is ambiguous. The ends were cut back, 4 bases at V and 8 bases at J, with 12 bases in the middle. This CDR3 has 13 residues. Per germline, CDR1 LGHNT and CDR2 FRNRAP. The CDR3 protein is CASGSHLGYEQFF. CDR3 nucleotides: TGTGCTAGTGGTTCCCACCTCGGCTATGAGCAGTTCTTC.

This clonotype was counted many times. The rearrangement uses TRBV15 and TRBJ1-5, with D uncertain. V lost 0 bases and J 4 bases, leaving 7 bases between the germline ends. CDR1 LNHNV and CDR2 YYDKDF come from the germline V gene (reference sequence). The CDR3 is 14 amino acids. The chain's CDR3 is CATSRDSSNQPQHF. CDR3 coding DNA: TGTGCCACCAGCAGAGACAGCTCGAATCAGCCCCAGCATTTT.